These T cell receptor beta chains were read from a single sample in a study of T cell changes during pregnancy in multiple sclerosis. Here immunoSEQ multiplex PCR was the method, and the copy in TCRdb shows in-frame clones only, minus some. Of around 65,000 clones in the sample, more than 75% were seen once. The sequences come from peripheral blood, collected in the first trimester of pregnancy. All receptors come from a female donor in good health, enrolled as a control in a pregnancy study. The CDR3 runs from the conserved cysteine through the conserved F or W. A D gene is named only where the DNA matches it firmly. Expanded clones get a size class; other rows say once, few or many, or leave the size out.

v_call,d_call,clone_size,j_call,cdr3_nt,cdr3_aa
TRBV2,-,-,TRBJ2-5,TGTGCCAGCTCCCCCGGCCGGACACTACGGTCAGAGACCCAGTACTTC,CASSPGRTLRSETQYF
TRBV11-3,-,-,TRBJ2-5,TGTGCCAGCAGCTTAGGGGACACCCAACAAGAGACCCAGTACTTC,CASSLGDTQQETQYF
TRBV6-5,TRBD1,-,TRBJ1-2,TGTGCCAGCAGTTACTCGACAGGGGGCTCGGGTGGCTACACCTTC,CASSYSTGGSGGYTF
TRBV6-4,TRBD2,-,TRBJ2-1,TGTGCCAGCAGTGGACTAGCGGGGGGGCATGAGCAGTTCTTC,CASSGLAGGHEQFF
TRBV4-3,-,-,TRBJ1-1,TGCGCCAGCAGCCAAGCCTTGGGCAGCCTGAACACTGAAGCTTTCTTT,CASSQALGSLNTEAFF
TRBV4-3,TRBD2,-,TRBJ2-3,TGCGCCAGCAGCCTGGGACTAGCGGGATTCACAGATACGCAGTATTTT,CASSLGLAGFTDTQYF
TRBV6-1,-,-,TRBJ2-7,TGTGCCAGCAGTGCCTTACAGGGGGGGGGCTACGAGCAGTACTTC,CASSALQGGGYEQYF
TRBV10-3,TRBD1,-,TRBJ1-2,TGTGCCATCAGTTCGGGACAGGGCTATGGCTACACCTTC,CAISSGQGYGYTF
TRBV7-3,TRBD2,-,TRBJ2-1,TGTGCCAGCAGCTTATATAGCGGGTCACTGAATGAGCAGTTCTTC,CASSLYSGSLNEQFF
TRBV11-2,TRBD1,-,TRBJ2-2,TGTGCCAGCTTTCCTGCGGACAGGGTCACCGGGGAGCTGTTTTTT,CASFPADRVTGELFF
TRBV19,-,-,TRBJ1-5,TGTGCCACCAGGGAGGCGGCAGGCAATCAGCCCCAGCATTTT,CATREAAGNQPQHF
TRBV7-2,TRBD2,once,TRBJ2-1,TGTGCCAGCAGCTTACAGGGCGGGAGTCCGACTAATGAGCAGTTCTTC,CASSLQGGSPTNEQFF
TRBV7-2,-,-,TRBJ2-7,TGTGCCAGCAGCTTACGGGCGCTTGGTTTCCTCGGGAACGAGCAGTACTTC,CASSLRALGFLGNEQYF
TRBV11-3,-,-,TRBJ1-1,TGTGCCAGCAGCTTTAGGAACACTGAAGCTTTCTTT,CASSFRNTEAFF
TRBV28,TRBD1,-,TRBJ2-4,TGTGCCAGCAGTTTATGGGGGACAGAGGGGAACATTCAGTACTTC,CASSLWGTEGNIQYF
TRBV19,-,-,TRBJ2-7,TGTGCCACGACGTCGATGGGGGCAGGAAAGTACGAGCAGTACTTC,CATTSMGAGKYEQYF
TRBV4-1,TRBD1,-,TRBJ1-1,TGCGCCAGCAGCCAGGACAGGACAGGGGAAGAAGCTTTCTTT,CASSQDRTGEEAFF
TRBV5-5,TRBD1,-,TRBJ2-7,TGTGCCAGCAGCTTGGCCCCTCGGGACAGGGGGTACGAGCAGTACTTC,CASSLAPRDRGYEQYF
TRBV7-9,TRBD1,-,TRBJ2-5,TGTGCCAGCAGCATCCAGGGGGCGCGGGTTCAAGAGACCCAGTACTTC,CASSIQGARVQETQYF
TRBV9,-,-,TRBJ1-2,TGTGCCAGCAGCGTTGATCAGGGGATAGGGGCCTATGGCTACACCTTC,CASSVDQGIGAYGYTF
TRBV6-6,TRBD2,-,TRBJ2-1,TGTGCCAGCAGGGCGGGAGGATTCAATGAGCAGTTCTTC,CASRAGGFNEQFF
TRBV5-1,-,-,TRBJ1-6,TGCGCCAGCAGCCCAAACACGGATGGGAGTTCACCCCTCCACTTT,CASSPNTDGSSPLHF
TRBV15,-,-,TRBJ2-4,TGTGCCACCAGCGGCTACAGTCAGGGGTTCCAAAACATTCAGTACTTC,CATSGYSQGFQNIQYF
TRBV7-2,TRBD2,-,TRBJ2-1,TGTGCCAGCAGCTTAGTAGGGACTAGCGGGGGGAGCTCCTACAATGAGCAGTTCTTC,CASSLVGTSGGSSYNEQFF
TRBV18,TRBD1,-,TRBJ1-2,TGTGCCAGCTCACCATTAGGAACCGGGACAGGGGGCAACTATGGCTACACCTTC,CASSPLGTGTGGNYGYTF
TRBV6-1,-,-,TRBJ1-5,TGTGCCAGCACCCTGTGGGGGGGTCAGCCCCAGCATTTT,CASTLWGGQPQHF
TRBV6-5,-,-,TRBJ1-5,TGTGCCAGCAGTTACTCTGGCAGCAATCAGCCCCAGCATTTT,CASSYSGSNQPQHF
TRBV27,TRBD1,-,TRBJ2-7,TGTGCCAGCAGTTTACCCAGGACAGGTCGAGGGTACGAGCAGTACTTC,CASSLPRTGRGYEQYF
TRBV7-9,-,-,TRBJ1-2,TGTGCCAGCAGCTTAGGACAGAATTGGGGCTACACCTTC,CASSLGQNWGYTF
TRBV29-1,TRBD1,-,TRBJ1-2,TGCAGCGTCCAATTACAGGGGACTCTGCGTGGCTACACCTTC,CSVQLQGTLRGYTF
TRBV5-5,-,-,TRBJ1-4,TGTGCCAGCAGCTTGACAGCATTGAATGAAAAACTGTTTTTT,CASSLTALNEKLFF
TRBV28,-,-,TRBJ1-5,TGTGCCAGCAGTTTTACAGGAGAGAGCAATCAGCCCCAGCATTTT,CASSFTGESNQPQHF
TRBV4-2,TRBD2,-,TRBJ2-2,TGTGCCAGCAGCCAAGGGACTAGCGGAGGGAGGACCGGGGAGCTGTTTTTT,CASSQGTSGGRTGELFF
TRBV7-3,-,-,TRBJ2-1,TGTGCCAGCAGCTTTCGGGGGACCTCCTACAATGAGCAGTTCTTC,CASSFRGTSYNEQFF
TRBV6-1,-,-,TRBJ1-2,TGTGCCAGCAGTGAACCGACAGGCAGCTATGGCTACACCTTC,CASSEPTGSYGYTF
TRBV5-4,-,-,TRBJ2-1,TGTGCCAGCAGCTTGGAGGGGATCGAGCAGTTCTTC,CASSLEGIEQFF
TRBV4-3,TRBD2,-,TRBJ2-7,TGCGCCAGCAGCCAAGACCCTAGCGGGGGGGCCTACGAGCAGTACTTC,CASSQDPSGGAYEQYF
TRBV19,-,-,TRBJ2-1,TGTGCCAGTAGTATAGATCCGACAGGAAACAATGAGCAGTTCTTC,CASSIDPTGNNEQFF
TRBV9,-,-,TRBJ1-1,TGTGCCAGCAGCCAAACTGGGGAGACTGAAGCTTTCTTT,CASSQTGETEAFF
TRBV14,-,-,TRBJ1-2,TGTGCCAGCAGCCAGGGGGGACCGCTGACTAACTATGGCTACACCTTC,CASSQGGPLTNYGYTF
TRBV6-5,TRBD1,-,TRBJ1-5,TGTGCCAGCAGGCCTGCGTACACAGGGGTACAGCCCCAGCATTTT,CASRPAYTGVQPQHF
TRBV4-3,TRBD1,-,TRBJ2-5,TGCGCCAGCAGCCAAGATGCGGTTGGGAGACAGGGATGGTACCAAGAGACCCAGTACTTC,CASSQDAVGRQGWYQETQYF
TRBV6-6,TRBD1,-,TRBJ1-5,TGTGCCAGCAGGGCTGGACAGGGGGCGGATCAGCCCCAGCATTTT,CASRAGQGADQPQHF